The 6 T cell receptor beta chains in this list originate from one sample, sequenced in a study of T cells in Graves' hyperthyroidism and ophthalmopathy. Regions amplified from RNA transcripts were the TCR beta CDR3 regions. First-round RT-PCR with HTBI primers amplified the TCR CDR3 region. TCRdb analysed the multiplex PCR reads with MiXCR anew, one entry per CDR3 protein. Of some 740,000 distinct CDR3 sequences listed, about 15% are singletons. Source material: blood. These receptors were taken from a woman younger than 35 with Graves' hyperthyroidism.

This clonotype was counted ten times or more. The rearrangement joins TRBV15 to TRBJ1-3; no clear D. Trimming took 5 bases from V and 1 from J, leaving 15 bases between them. CDR3 size: 16 residues. The germline CDR1 and CDR2 sequences are LNHNV and YYDKDF (reference sequence). CDR3 in DNA: TGTGCCACCAGCGCCTCCGGGAGGGTATCTGGAAACACCATATATTTT. Amino acid sequence: CATSASGRVSGNTIYF.

The sample holds many counts of this clonotype. The rearrangement links TRBV12-3 or TRBV12-4 to TRBJ1-5; 7 bases fit TRBD1. The CDR3 runs to 16 residues. V lost 3 bases and J lost 5; bases outside the gene matches: 10. DNA for the CDR3: TGTGCCAGCAGTTTTTTGCGGTGGCAGGGGGATCAGCCCCAGCATTTT. Translated: CASSFLRWQGDQPQHF.

The chain joins TRBV20-1 to TRBJ2-7; 8 bases map to TRBD1. The ends lost 6 bases at V and 3 bases at J; junction bases unmatched: 16. Looked up from germline, CDR1 is DFQATT and CDR2 is SNEGSKA (reference sequence). The CDR3 spans 16 residues. CDR3 protein: CSAQEVQGAGYYEQYF. The CDR3 nucleotides read TGCAGTGCCCAAGAGGTTCAGGGGGCGGGGTACTACGAGCAGTACTTC.

At least ten counts were recorded for this clonotype. J is TRBJ1-5 and V is TRBV28; no reliable D call. The CDR3 extends over 15 amino acids. CDR1 and CDR2 from the germline V gene are MDHEN and SYDVKM. V was trimmed by 4 bases and J by 6 bases, leaving 16 bases between them. CDR3 in amino acids: CASSWRNGYTQPQHF. The CDR3 nucleotides read TGTGCCAGCAGTTGGCGAAACGGTTACACTCAGCCCCAGCATTTT. Full variable domain (rest looked up from reference TRBV28 and TRBJ1-5): DVKVTQSSRYLVKRTGEKVFLECVQDMDHENMFWYRQDPGLGLRLIYFSYDVKMKEKGDIPEGYSVSREKKERFSLILESASTNQTSMYLCASSWRNGYTQPQHFGDGTRLSIL.

The rearrangement joins TRBV11-2 to TRBJ2-3, with TRBD2 matching over 12 bases. The J segment lost 5 bases and the V segment lost 6 bases, leaving 9 bases of the junction unmatched. The CDR3 is 16 residues long. Germline V gives CDR1 SGHAT, CDR2 FQNNGV. The CDR3 nucleotides read TGTGCCAGCAGTCCGAGACTAGCGGGGGTAGTAGATACGCAGTATTTT. This translates into CASSPRLAGVVDTQYF.

The sample holds many counts of this clonotype. This sequence joins TRBV6-1 and TRBJ1-1; the D is unclear. Trimming removed 5 bases from V and 0 bases from J, with 7 bases in between. Germline CDR1 and CDR2: MNHNS and SASEGT. This CDR3 region has 13 residues. CDR3 nucleotide sequence: TGTGCCAGCAGTACTACACTGAACACTGAAGCTTTCTTT. This encodes CASSTTLNTEAFF.